Below, 25 T cell receptor beta chains from the same sample are listed, as sequenced in a study of cytotoxic CD8 clonotypes in ibrutinib-treated CLL. Libraries were prepared by immunoSEQ multiplex PCR; TCRdb keeps only in-frame clonotypes and omits some of them. The sample consists of more than 110,000 clones, 80% of them appearing once. The starting material was PBMCs, obtained after 36 months of ibrutinib treatment. Every receptor here comes from a human donor with chronic lymphocytic leukemia.

The chain links TRBV5-1 to TRBJ1-2; unclear D gene. Trimming shortened V by 1 base and J by 2 bases, and 15 bases separated the two germline ends. The germline V gene has CDR1 SGHRS and CDR2 YFSETQ. This CDR3 spans 16 amino acids. CDR3 in DNA: TGCGCCAGCAGCTTGTCCCCTCGGACGGGCAACTATGGCTACACCTTC. This encodes CASSLSPRTGNYGYTF.

The genes are TRBV5-1 and TRBJ2-1; 7 bases line up with TRBD1. Unmatched junction bases numbered 3, after V lost 2 bases and J lost 7 bases. Looked up from germline, CDR1 is SGHRS and CDR2 is YFSETQ. The CDR3 covers 13 residues. The CDR3 DNA reads TGCGCCAGCAGCTTAGGGACAGTGAATGAGCAGTTCTTC. It codes for CASSLGTVNEQFF.

V usage is TRBV5-1 and J usage is TRBJ2-1; 8 bases agree with TRBD2. Germline CDR1 reads SGHRS; CDR2 reads YFSETQ. With V trimmed by 4 bases and J by 6 bases, 9 bases remained unmatched. This CDR3 has 15 amino acids. This CDR3 reads CASSPSGTRSNEQFF. The CDR3 DNA is TGCGCCAGCAGCCCTTCCGGGACTAGGTCCAATGAGCAGTTCTTC.

The chain couples TRBV28 to TRBJ2-2; D is uncertain. In germline, CDR1 is MDHEN, CDR2 SYDVKM. CDR3 length: 16 residues. V shed 2 bases and J shed 5 bases, with 15 bases lying between them. The CDR3 sequence is CASSLGPAMGTGELFF. The DNA of the CDR3 is TGTGCCAGCAGTTTAGGACCGGCAATGGGAACCGGGGAGCTGTTTTTT.

The chain recombines TRBV11-2 with TRBJ1-1; D is uncertain. V dropped 5 bases and J dropped 3 bases, with 10 bases sitting between them. The CDR3 is 13 residues long. Germline-derived CDR1 and CDR2 are SGHAT and FQNNGV. CDR3 DNA: TGTGCCAGCAGCCAGGCGGCGCACACTGAAGCTTTCTTT. This translates into CASSQAAHTEAFF.

The V call is TRBV10-1, the J call TRBJ2-7, with D unclear. Trimming removed 8 bases from V and 2 bases from J, with 16 bases in between. Looked up from germline, CDR1 is WNHNN and CDR2 is SYGVQD (reference sequence). This CDR3 contains 14 residues. CDR3: CASSPSRTPYEQYF. CDR3 nucleotide sequence: TGCGCCAGCTCCCCCTCCCGGACCCCCTACGAGCAGTACTTC.

This chain uses TRBV19 with TRBJ1-2, with D hard to call. CDR1 and CDR2 from the germline V gene are LNHDA and SQIVND (reference sequence). This CDR3 contains 12 residues. V lost 7 bases and J 0 bases, leaving 6 bases between the germline ends. The CDR3 DNA reads as TGTGCCAGTACCTGGACTAACTATGGCTACACCTTC. Its protein is CASTWTNYGYTF.

The chain couples TRBV7-2 to TRBJ1-2, with TRBD1 identical over 8 bases. Looked up from germline, CDR1 is SGHTA and CDR2 is FQGNSA. V was pared by 1 base and J by 5 bases, with 0 bases of the junction left unmatched. The CDR3 runs 13 residues. The CDR3 sequence: CASSLGTGYGYTF. The DNA for the CDR3 is TGTGCCAGCAGCTTAGGGACAGGGTATGGCTACACCTTC. Using reference TRBV7-2 and TRBJ1-2 for the parts outside the CDR3, the full variable domain is GAGVSQSPSNKVTEKGKDVELRCDPISGHTALYWYRQSLGQGLEFLIYFQGNSAPDKSGLPSDRFSAERTGGSVSTLTIQRTQQEDSAVYLCASSLGTGYGYTFGSGTRLTVV.

The CDR3 DNA reads as TGTGCCAGCAGTTACCGCGGGTCTGGAAACACCATATATTTT. Its protein is CASSYRGSGNTIYF. The chain carries TRBV6-5 and TRBJ1-3; the D is unclear. This CDR3 spans 14 amino acids. Germline CDR1 and CDR2: MNHEY and SVGAGI. The V and J ends lost 2 bases and 1 base respectively, with 6 bases between them.

This clone has at least ten counts. This chain uses TRBV28 with TRBJ1-5; TRBD1 is a possible D gene (5 bases). V was clipped by 3 bases and J by 2 bases, with 8 bases between them. CDR1 and CDR2 from the germline V gene are MDHEN and SYDVKM. This CDR3 spans 14 amino acids. CDR3 DNA: TGTGCCAGCAGTTTGGGAGGGGGCAATCAGCCCCAGCATTTT. Translation gives CASSLGGGNQPQHF.

This clone was observed once. The rearrangement uses TRBV30 and TRBJ1-2, with D unclear. Deletions cut 3 bases from V and 0 bases from J, with 2 bases between. The CDR3 has 11 amino acids. From germline, CDR1 is GTSNPN and CDR2 SVGIG (reference sequence). CDR3 residues: CAWRTNYGYTF. CDR3 nucleotide sequence: TGTGCCTGGAGGACTAACTATGGCTACACCTTC.

This chain uses TRBV9 with TRBJ2-1; TRBD1 matches at 9 bases. CDR1 and CDR2 from the germline V gene are SGDLS and YYNGEE. The CDR3 is 16 amino acids. The V and J ends lost 1 base and 5 bases, in that order; junction bases with no gene match: 7. CDR3 sequence: CASSVRMGQGHNEQFF. The CDR3 DNA reads as TGTGCCAGCAGCGTACGTATGGGACAGGGCCACAATGAGCAGTTCTTC.

V usage is TRBV5-4 and J usage is TRBJ2-1, with TRBD2 matching 11 bases. The trim removed 4 bases at V and 4 bases at J, leaving 7 bases unmatched. The CDR3 consists of 16 residues. Germline CDR1 and CDR2: SGHNT and YYREEE (reference sequence). CDR3 nucleotides: TGTGCCAGCAGCCACGCCGGGACTAGCGGTTACAATGAGCAGTTCTTC. Its protein product is CASSHAGTSGYNEQFF.

Concerning this clone: Other DNA sequences in the same sample also yield this CDR3. The CDR3 DNA reads as TGCGCCAGCAGCTGGGTGGGGGACACAGATACGCAGTATTTT. Encoded protein: CASSWVGDTDTQYF. The chain employs TRBV5-1 and TRBJ2-3; D assignment may be TRBD1 or TRBD2 (5 bases each). The V end was cut by 3 bases, the J end by 2 bases, with 10 bases between. Germline CDR1 is SGHRS and CDR2 is YFSETQ. CDR3 length: 14 amino acids.

This clone was found once. The chain uses TRBV7-8 and TRBJ1-2, with unresolved D. Trimming took off 5 bases at V and 3 bases at J, with 13 bases between the two ends. Germline V CDR1 and CDR2: SGHVS, FQNEAQ. The CDR3 spans 14 residues. The CDR3 DNA sequence: TGTGCCAGCAGCCTTTCTGGGGTTGACTATGGCTACACCTTC. Translating it yields CASSLSGVDYGYTF.

J is TRBJ2-4 and V is TRBV4-2; 9 positions agree with TRBD1. Germline V lookup: CDR1 LGHNA, CDR2 YNFKEQ. The CDR3 contains 18 residues. The ends lost 0 bases at V and 0 bases at J; junction bases unmatched: 6. The CDR3 DNA sequence: TGTGCCAGCAGCCAAGATCGCGGACAGGGGTTAGCCAAAAACATTCAGTACTTC. Translated, it gives CASSQDRGQGLAKNIQYF.

This clone was observed once. The chain links TRBV2 to TRBJ2-1, with D unclear. The CDR3 is made up of 15 amino acids. Germline V CDR1 and CDR2: SNHLY, FYNNEI. The ends were cut back, 8 bases at V and 3 bases at J, with 17 bases in the middle. CDR3 DNA sequence: TGTGCCAGCTCCGGTTCCCCCTTTTTCTACAATGAGCAGTTCTTC. Its translation is CASSGSPFFYNEQFF.

The chain employs TRBV7-9 and TRBJ1-1; possible D gene TRBD1, 6 bases. In germline, CDR1 is SEHNR, CDR2 FQNEAQ (reference sequence). This CDR3 has 15 amino acids. V lost 2 bases and J lost 5, with 15 bases in between. This chain's CDR3 is CASSLRGQTGTEAFF. Here the CDR3 DNA reads TGTGCCAGCAGCTTAAGAGGACAGACGGGGACTGAAGCTTTCTTT.

J is TRBJ1-3 and V is TRBV4-1, with D uncertain. The length of the CDR3 is 13 residues. V was cut by 4 bases and J by 4 bases, with 8 bases left in between. From germline, CDR1 is MGHRA and CDR2 YSYEKL. The chain's CDR3 is CASSLRAGNTIYF. DNA for the CDR3: TGCGCCAGCAGCCTGAGGGCAGGAAACACCATATATTTT.

This clone is a singleton in its sample. The rearrangement links TRBV9 to TRBJ2-3; D is unresolved. The CDR3 is made up of 13 amino acids. Trimming took 1 base from V and 5 from J, leaving 8 bases between them. Germline CDR1 reads SGDLS; CDR2 reads YYNGEE. The CDR3 is CASSVTLQDTQYF. For the CDR3, the DNA is TGTGCCAGCAGCGTAACCCTCCAAGATACGCAGTATTTT.

This clone was seen once. The chain recombines TRBV6-6 with TRBJ2-4; D gene ambiguous. Germline V gene lookup returns CDR1 MNHNY and CDR2 SVGAGI (reference sequence). V lost 5 bases and J 8 bases, leaving 16 bases between the germline ends. The CDR3 is 14 amino acids. The CDR3 region is CASSNRATHDIQYF. In DNA form, the CDR3 reads TGTGCCAGCAGTAACCGGGCCACTCACGACATTCAGTACTTC.

The chain has TRBV6-5 and TRBJ1-2; 10 nucleotides line up with TRBD1. Germline V CDR1 and CDR2: MNHEY, SVGAGI. The CDR3 loop spans 13 amino acids. The V and J ends lost 6 bases and 8 bases, in that order; junction bases with no gene match: 6. CDR3 region: CASRRQGANGYTF. CDR3 bases: TGTGCCAGCAGAAGACAGGGGGCAAACGGCTACACCTTC.

CDR3 residues: CASSLVGKRGQFF. The CDR3 DNA sequence: TGTGCCAGCAGCTTAGTTGGGAAGAGGGGGCAGTTCTTC. The rearrangement uses TRBV11-2 and TRBJ2-1; D tentatively reads TRBD1 or TRBD2 (5 bases each). The CDR3 has 13 residues. The V end was cut by 1 base, the J end by 12 bases, with 13 bases between. The germline gives CDR1 SGHAT, CDR2 FQNNGV.

The CDR3: CASSTQRGSPYEQYF. CDR3 bases: TGCGCCAGCAGCACCCAGCGGGGGTCCCCCTACGAGCAGTACTTC. V usage is TRBV5-1 and J usage is TRBJ2-7; TRBD2 agrees at 8 bases. The CDR3 covers 15 residues. Per germline, CDR1 SGHRS and CDR2 YFSETQ. V shed 4 bases and J 2 bases; nucleotides not matched to a gene: 8. The entire variable domain, with the rest obtained from reference TRBV5-1 and TRBJ2-7, is as follows: KAGVTQTPRYLIKTRGQQVTLSCSPISGHRSVSWYQQTPGQGLQFLFEYFSETQRNKGNFPGRFSGRQFSNSRSEMNVSTLELGDSALYLCASSTQRGSPYEQYFGPGTRLTVT.

This clone came up a few times. V usage is TRBV27 and J usage is TRBJ1-1, with D hard to call. Germline lookup yields CDR1 MNHEY and CDR2 SMNVEV (reference sequence). The CDR3 length is 14 residues. The germline V and J ends were trimmed by 3 bases and 4 bases, with 12 bases remaining between them. The DNA of the CDR3 is TGTGCCAGCAGTTTTGGACTCGTGGGCACTGAAGCTTTCTTT. Translation: CASSFGLVGTEAFF.